This T cell receptor beta chain was sequenced in a study of T cell repertoires in cytomegalovirus infection. In the study overall: Selected CMV epitopes included recently identified HLA-C-restricted ones as well as well-studied HLA-B-restricted ones. Matching HLA type and CMV infection were both indicated by public TCR beta signatures.

Each CDR3 protein is one row after TCRdb ran MiXCR on the reads. This sample has some 920,000 distinct CDR3 sequences, with roughly 30% found just once. Germline CDR1 and CDR2: DFQATT and SNEGSKA (reference sequence). The CDR3 sequence is 18 residues long. V shed 1 base and J 2 bases; nucleotides not matched to a gene: 8. This clonotype was observed a few times. Its antigen is not known. The study, taken as a whole, reports: CMV-specific HLA-C-restricted TCR beta clonotypes dominated the ex vivo response. Using cumulative public TCR beta family frequency, the authors identified those who carried CMV together with the relevant HLA.

This material consisted of cultured CD8+ T cells from PBMCs, taken from culture after CMV antigen stimulation. The chain is built from TRBV20-1 and TRBJ2-1, with 13 bases fitting TRBD2. The receptor's source is a human donor in good health (CMV status not recorded). Some clones in this sample may be carry-over from other donors' samples. In DNA, the CDR3 is TGCAGTGCTAGAGGGCCGGGACTAGCGGGGAGGACCTACAATGAGCAGTTCTTC. Amino acids: CSARGPGLAGRTYNEQFF.